These 4 T cell receptor beta chains came from one sample sequenced in a study of control samples from healthy donors and cancer patients. Data came from immunoSEQ multiplex PCR; TCRdb stores just in-frame clones and leaves some out. The profile shows some 74,000 clones, 70% to 90% of them singletons. The sequenced sample consisted of blood. These receptors all come from a woman aged 45-60 years in good health.

The chain joins TRBV6-5 to TRBJ1-1, with D possibly being TRBD1 (6 bases). Trimming took off 2 bases at V and 3 bases at J, with 13 bases between the two ends. CDR3 length: 15 amino acids. Germline loops: CDR1 MNHEY, CDR2 SVGAGI. As DNA, the CDR3 is TGTGCCAGCAGTTACCTAAGGACAGCCTACACTGAAGCTTTCTTT. This sequence encodes CASSYLRTAYTEAFF.

The chain is built from TRBV7-6 and TRBJ2-5; D is ambiguous. The CDR3 sequence is 12 residues long. Germline CDR1 reads SGHVS; CDR2 reads FNYEAQ. V lost 1 base and J lost 7, with 7 bases in between. In DNA, the CDR3 is TGTGCCAGCAGCTTAGATCATGGGACCCAGTACTTC. Its protein product is CASSLDHGTQYF.

This chain joins TRBV7-8 and TRBJ1-1, with D possibly matching TRBD1 (6 bases). Germline values: CDR1 SGHVS, CDR2 FQNEAQ. V was clipped by 4 bases and J by 2 bases, with 17 bases between them. This CDR3 has 16 amino acids. The CDR3 DNA reads TGTGCCAGCAGCTCAACCCCGGGACACTCAAACACTGAAGCTTTCTTT. Translation: CASSSTPGHSNTEAFF.

This clone has just one count. V and J are TRBV5-5 and TRBJ2-7; D uncertain. This CDR3 is 13 amino acids long. V lost 0 bases to trimming and J lost 2 bases, with 6 bases between them. Germline V gene data show CDR1 as SGHKS and CDR2 as YYEKEE (reference sequence). DNA for the CDR3: TGTGCCAGCAGCTTGGCCTTGGCCTACGAGCAGTACTTC. The encoded protein is CASSLALAYEQYF.